This T cell receptor beta chain was found in a study of OX40 agonist ivuxolimab in advanced cancers. The CDR3 loop spans 14 amino acids. Trimming cost V 3 bases and J 8 bases, with 16 bases left between them. Per the germline V gene, CDR1 is LNHNV and CDR2 is YYDKDF (reference sequence). Sequencing used immunoSEQ multiplex PCR; TCRdb keeps in-frame clones, though not all of them. The sample lists 36,000 or so clones, around 77% occurring once. The chain carries TRBV15 and TRBJ1-1; D call uncertain. The sequences come from CD4+ or CD8+ T cells sorted from blood, collected in a trial of the OX40 agonist ivuxolimab. This clonotype was sampled from an adult with an advanced solid tumor such as melanoma, head and neck, liver or kidney cancer. In DNA form, the CDR3 reads TGTGCCACCAGCAGCGCCTTACGGGTAAAGGAAGCTTTCTTT. Its protein is CATSSALRVKEAFF.